A selection of T cell receptor beta chains follows, all from one sample in a study of regulatory T cells in long-lasting Graves disease. Each CDR3 protein is one row after TCRdb ran MiXCR on the multiplex PCR reads. The data contain fewer than 450,000 distinct CDR3 sequences, approximately 15% of them singletons. Another study also made use of these data, one on T cells in Graves' hyperthyroidism and ophthalmopathy.

The input for sequencing was peripheral blood mononuclear cells (PBMCs), taken at new diagnosis, from a patient treated with antithyroid drugs. The source is a woman aged 40 to 49 with Graves disease. The CDR3 runs from the conserved cysteine through the conserved F or W. D genes are given only for firm matches. Part of the rows lack a size; the others show once, few, many or a class for expanded clones.

abundance,v_gene,j_gene,d_gene,CDR3nt,CDR3aa
NA,TRBV19,TRBJ2-1,TRBD2,TGTGCCAGTAGTCGGTCTAGCGGGTTCATTTACAATGAGCAGTTCTTC,CASSRSSGFIYNEQFF
many,TRBV20-1,TRBJ2-3,TRBD2,TGCAGTGCTAGAGACCCTAGGGCTAGGCGGGGGGATACGCAGTATTTT,CSARDPRARRGDTQYF
NA,TRBV29-1,TRBJ2-5,NA,TGCAGCTGTCACGGGGGAGGAGAGACCCAGTACTTC,CSCHGGGETQYF
few,TRBV10-3,TRBJ2-7,TRBD1,TGTGCCATCAGACAGGGGGCATACGAGCAGTACTTC,CAIRQGAYEQYF
many,TRBV11-2,TRBJ2-5,TRBD2,TGTGCCAGCAGCTCGAGGGCTAGCGGGGAAGAGACCCAGTACTTC,CASSSRASGEETQYF
few,TRBV24-1,TRBJ2-2,TRBD1,TGTGCCACCAGTGATGGGACAGGGGTATCCTCCGGGGAGCTGTTTTTT,CATSDGTGVSSGELFF
NA,TRBV11-3,TRBJ2-5,TRBD1,TGTGCCAGCTCAAGGGACAGATACCAAGAGACCCAGTACTTC,CASSRDRYQETQYF
many,TRBV5-4,TRBJ2-3,TRBD1,TGTGCCAGCAGCCTGGAAGGGGGCGGCGATACGCAGTATTTT,CASSLEGGGDTQYF
few,TRBV5-8,TRBJ2-2,TRBD1,TGTGCCAGCAGCCGTCCGAGGGGGCTGGGCACCGGGGAGCTGTTTTTT,CASSRPRGLGTGELFF
NA,TRBV12-3/TRBV12-4,TRBJ2-3,NA,TGTGCCAGCAGCCGGGACGACAATACGCAGTATTTT,CASSRDDNTQYF
many,TRBV25-1,TRBJ2-7,NA,TGTGCCAGCAGTGAGACCTCCTCCCCGTACGAGCAGTACTTC,CASSETSSPYEQYF
NA,TRBV2,TRBJ1-2,TRBD1,TGTGCCAGCAGTTTAAGGCGGCAGGGGGCGCGTGGCTACACCTTC,CASSLRRQGARGYTF
once,TRBV5-4,TRBJ1-1,TRBD1,TGTGCCAGCAGCGGTACGGGACAGGGGGACACTGAAGCTTTCTTT,CASSGTGQGDTEAFF
many,TRBV19,TRBJ2-7,NA,TGTGCCAGTAGTATCTGGAAGGGTACTGCCTACGAGCAGTACTTC,CASSIWKGTAYEQYF
many,TRBV2,TRBJ1-4,TRBD1,TGTGCCAGCAGGCTAGACAGGGTAACTAATGAAAAACTGTTTTTT,CASRLDRVTNEKLFF
many,TRBV7-2,TRBJ2-1,NA,TGTGCCAGCAGCTCCACCGGGACTCTATACTACAATGAGCAGTTCTTC,CASSSTGTLYYNEQFF
many,TRBV20-1,TRBJ2-1,NA,TGCAGTGCTAGACTAGGCGGGAGTGGTCTACAGGGCAATGAGCAGTTCTTC,CSARLGGSGLQGNEQFF
few,TRBV4-1,TRBJ1-2,NA,TGCGCCAGCAGCCAAACCGGGGTGGGCGGCTACACCTTC,CASSQTGVGGYTF
many,TRBV12-5,TRBJ2-1,NA,TGTGCTAGTGGTTTGCGGGGGAACAATGAGCAGTTCTTC,CASGLRGNNEQFF
many,TRBV12-3/TRBV12-4,TRBJ1-1,NA,TGTGCCAGCAGTTTCGGCTGGACAGATATGAACACTGAAGCTTTCTTT,CASSFGWTDMNTEAFF
many,TRBV3-1,TRBJ1-1,NA,TGTGCCAGCAGCCAAGGGACAGTGAACACTGAAGCTTTCTTT,CASSQGTVNTEAFF
few,TRBV5-6,TRBJ2-3,NA,TGTGCCAGCAGCCCGAACGGAGAGGGCACAGATACGCAGTATTTT,CASSPNGEGTDTQYF
many,TRBV27,TRBJ1-1,NA,TGTGCCAGCTTCCGACAGCCTATGAACACTGAAGCTTTCTTT,CASFRQPMNTEAFF
NA,TRBV7-9,TRBJ2-2,TRBD2,TGTGCCAGCAGTATGGAGACTAGCTTTCCCGGGGAGCTGTTTTTT,CASSMETSFPGELFF
NA,TRBV4-2,TRBJ1-2,TRBD1,TGTGCCAGCAGCCTGACCGGGACAGGGGGGGAACATGGCTACACCTTC,CASSLTGTGGEHGYTF
many,TRBV12-3/TRBV12-4,TRBJ2-5,NA,TGTGCCAGCAGCGCCGGCAGGGAGACCCAGTACTTC,CASSAGRETQYF
NA,TRBV2,TRBJ1-2,NA,TGTGCCAGCAGTGAAGCGGCGGGTTCCGGCTACACCTTC,CASSEAAGSGYTF
few,TRBV25-1,TRBJ2-3,TRBD2,TGTGCCAGCAGTCGAAGCGGGAGGGCCTTCGCAGATACGCAGTATTTT,CASSRSGRAFADTQYF
many,TRBV28,TRBJ1-4,TRBD1,TGTGCCAGCAGTCTCGATACAGGGGTAGATGAAAAACTGTTTTTT,CASSLDTGVDEKLFF
NA,TRBV9,TRBJ2-3,NA,TGTGCCAGCAGCCCCCCCCAGTACGGGAGAACCACAGATACGCAGTATTTT,CASSPPQYGRTTDTQYF
few,TRBV18,TRBJ2-1,NA,TGTGCCAGCTCACCAATGAGGGGCGATGAGCAGTTCTTC,CASSPMRGDEQFF
NA,TRBV25-1,TRBJ2-7,TRBD1,TGTGCCAGCACAGACGAGGGGGCGGAGTCCTACGAGCAGTACTTC,CASTDEGAESYEQYF
NA,TRBV20-1,TRBJ1-1,NA,TGCAGTGCTAGAGGAGTCCCGGGGCGACGGACTGAAGCTTTCTTT,CSARGVPGRRTEAFF
few,TRBV10-2,TRBJ2-3,TRBD1,TGCGCCAGCAGTCTCAGGGGGCTCGCAGATACGCAGTATTTT,CASSLRGLADTQYF
many,TRBV7-2,TRBJ1-1,NA,TGTGCCAGCAGCTCCTGGGGTTTAAACACTGAAGCTTTCTTT,CASSSWGLNTEAFF
many,TRBV10-3,TRBJ2-7,TRBD2,TGTGCCATCAGTGGCACAGGACTAGCGCAGGAGCAGTACTTC,CAISGTGLAQEQYF
few,TRBV5-1,TRBJ2-7,TRBD2,TGCGCCAGCATGCCTGCTAGCGGGAGAGCCTACGAGCAGTACTTC,CASMPASGRAYEQYF
many,TRBV12-3/TRBV12-4,TRBJ1-4,TRBD1,TGTGCCAGCAGTTTCAGGGGGCCGGAGGAAAAACTGTTTTTT,CASSFRGPEEKLFF
many,TRBV27,TRBJ2-1,NA,TGTGCCAGCAGTTTTGGGGGCGCTTGGAATGAGCAGTTCTTC,CASSFGGAWNEQFF
many,TRBV7-2,TRBJ2-4,NA,TGTGCCAGCAGCTTAACAAACGGGGGGCGAAACATTCAGTACTTC,CASSLTNGGRNIQYF
many,TRBV12-3/TRBV12-4,TRBJ2-7,TRBD1,TGTGCCAGCAGTCCCTCGGGGACAGGCCCCTACGAGCAGTACTTC,CASSPSGTGPYEQYF
many,TRBV3-1,TRBJ1-2,NA,TGTGCCAGCAGCCAAGAACCGTGGAACTATGGCTACACCTTC,CASSQEPWNYGYTF
many,TRBV12-5,TRBJ2-1,NA,TGTGCTCGGCAGGTACCTTCCTACAATGAGCAGTTCTTC,CARQVPSYNEQFF
many,TRBV3-1,TRBJ1-6,NA,TGTGCCAGCACTCAAGGGACCGATAATTCACCCCTCCACTTT,CASTQGTDNSPLHF
NA,TRBV20-1,TRBJ1-6,TRBD1,TGCAGTGCTAGTTCAGGGGGTGGGGGTTCACCCCTCCACTTT,CSASSGGGGSPLHF
many,TRBV7-2,TRBJ2-3,NA,TGTGCCAGCAGCCCAAGCGCGGGGCGCACAGATACGCAGTATTTT,CASSPSAGRTDTQYF
NA,TRBV15,TRBJ1-6,NA,TGTGCCACCAGCAGAGAGGGGGGGGTTGTCCTTATCTACAATTCACCCCTCCACTTT,CATSREGGVVLIYNSPLHF
many,TRBV7-6,TRBJ2-2,TRBD1,TGTGCCAGCAGCCCTCACCGGGACAGACCCACCGGGGAGCTGTTTTTT,CASSPHRDRPTGELFF
NA,TRBV7-2,TRBJ2-7,NA,TGTGCCAGCAGCTTAGCGGAGTTCCACGAGCAGTACTTC,CASSLAEFHEQYF